Below are 23 T cell receptor beta chains sequenced from a single sample in a study of type 1 regulatory T cells. TCRdb used MiXCR to reprocess the reads, holding one entry per CDR3 protein. Counted here are 88,000 or so distinct CDR3 sequences, around 30% occurring once; the ten biggest clones make up 2% to 2.5%. The source material was CD4+ T cells, either the whole sample or a sorted fraction (not recorded which). The receptor source for this set is a human donor in good health.

This clonotype was observed a few times. CDR3 nucleotide sequence: TGTGCCATCAGTTCCCGGGACACACCCGATGGCTACACCTTC. As protein: CAISSRDTPDGYTF. V and J are TRBV10-3 and TRBJ1-2; the D gene is possibly TRBD1 (6 bases). The germline gives CDR1 ENHRY, CDR2 SYGVKD. Trimming pared 5 bases from V and 6 bases from J, leaving 16 bases between. CDR3 size: 14 residues.

This clonotype has a handful of counts. This chain joins TRBV29-1 and TRBJ2-1, with D hard to call. The CDR3 is 13 amino acids. CDR1 is SQVTM, CDR2 ANQGSEA, per germline. Trimming removed 3 bases from V and 0 bases from J, with 6 bases in between. CDR3 DNA sequence: TGCAGCGTTGACGGAAGCTCCTACAATGAGCAGTTCTTC. Its protein product is CSVDGSSYNEQFF.

The chain recombines TRBV6-4 with TRBJ1-4; TRBD1 matches at 7 bases. The J segment lost 5 bases and the V segment lost 3 bases, leaving 15 bases of the junction unmatched. The germline CDR1 and CDR2 sequences are MRHNA and SNTAGT. This CDR3 comprises 18 residues. CDR3 region: CASSEHPVQGLGNEKLFF. CDR3 DNA sequence: TGTGCCAGCAGTGAACACCCTGTACAGGGGCTGGGGAATGAAAAACTGTTTTTT.

This clonotype was observed a handful of times. The chain couples TRBV20-1 to TRBJ2-5; D is unresolved. This CDR3 comprises 15 residues. Germline V lookup: CDR1 DFQATT, CDR2 SNEGSKA (reference sequence). Trimming cost V 0 bases and J 4 bases, with 15 bases left between them. This CDR3 is CSARDAQVGVETQYF. The CDR3 region has the DNA TGCAGTGCTAGAGATGCCCAGGTTGGCGTAGAGACCCAGTACTTC.

This clonotype showed up just a few times. The rearrangement uses TRBV5-1 and TRBJ1-1; D unclear. This CDR3 region has 15 residues. Germline V lookup: CDR1 SGHRS, CDR2 YFSETQ. V shed 4 bases and J shed 6 bases, with 19 bases lying between them. The CDR3 here is CASSLLWAGSAEAFF. The CDR3 coding sequence is TGCGCCAGCAGCCTTTTATGGGCGGGGAGCGCTGAAGCTTTCTTT.

The chain combines TRBV7-2 with TRBJ1-2, with D possibly matching TRBD1 (5 bases). The germline V and J ends were trimmed by 6 bases and 8 bases, with 16 bases remaining between them. The CDR3 is 13 residues long. The germline V gene encodes CDR1 SGHTA and CDR2 FQGNSA. The CDR3 spells CASRMDKVKGYTF. In DNA form, the CDR3 reads TGTGCCAGCAGGATGGACAAGGTAAAAGGCTACACCTTC.

The DNA for the CDR3 is TGCAGTGCTAGAGCGCGACAGGAGTTTAGCAATCAGCCCCAGCATTTT. Translating it yields CSARARQEFSNQPQHF. V is TRBV20-1 and J is TRBJ1-5; weak D call: TRBD1 (6 bases). The CDR3 loop spans 16 amino acids. CDR1 is DFQATT, CDR2 SNEGSKA, per germline (reference sequence). V was pared by 1 base and J by 0 bases, with 13 bases between.

This clonotype was counted a few times. The V call is TRBV12-3 or TRBV12-4, the J call TRBJ1-5; D is uncertain. This CDR3 has 16 amino acids. V gave up 3 bases and J gave up 0 bases, with 12 bases separating them. The CDR3 here is CASSFDYSPSNQPQHF. The CDR3 bases are TGTGCCAGCAGTTTCGACTATTCTCCTAGCAATCAGCCCCAGCATTTT.

The chain's CDR3 is CASRQSSSVGHTGELFF. The CDR3 DNA reads TGTGCCAGCAGACAAAGTTCTAGCGTCGGGCACACCGGGGAGCTGTTTTTT. V usage is TRBV9 and J usage is TRBJ2-2; D is possibly TRBD2 (6 bases). This CDR3 region has 17 residues. V lost 5 bases and J lost 3, with 20 bases in between. Germline V gene data show CDR1 as SGDLS and CDR2 as YYNGEE.

This clonotype was picked up a small number of times. In DNA form, the CDR3 reads TGTGCCAGCAGTTGGGGACAGGGCGAGAACACTGAAGCTTTCTTT. It specifies CASSWGQGENTEAFF. V gene TRBV6-5 combines with J gene TRBJ1-1; 9 positions match TRBD1. The CDR3 covers 15 residues. From germline, CDR1 is MNHEY and CDR2 SVGAGI. V trimming: 4 bases; J trimming: 1 base; junction bases outside the gene matches: 4.

There are a few counts of this clonotype. This chain's CDR3 is CSTAGGGETQYF. The CDR3 DNA reads TGCAGTACAGCGGGGGGGGGAGAGACCCAGTACTTC. V and J are TRBV20-1 and TRBJ2-5; 10 bases are shared with TRBD2. The CDR3 is made up of 12 amino acids. V shed 8 bases and J 4 bases; nucleotides not matched to a gene: 4. From germline, CDR1 is DFQATT and CDR2 SNEGSKA (reference sequence).

V usage is TRBV20-1 and J usage is TRBJ2-3; no definite D call. CDR1 and CDR2 (germline): DFQATT, SNEGSKA (reference sequence). The CDR3 has 11 amino acids. V was trimmed by 0 bases and J by 5 bases, leaving 3 bases between them. The CDR3 bases are TGCAGTGCTAGAGAGGGAGATACGCAGTATTTT. It encodes CSAREGDTQYF.

This sequence joins TRBV7-8 and TRBJ1-1; weak D call: TRBD1 (6 bases). The germline V and J ends were trimmed by 11 bases and 4 bases, with 17 bases remaining between them. The CDR3 covers 13 residues. Germline lookup yields CDR1 SGHVS and CDR2 FQNEAQ. The CDR3 reads CAVEQGPGTEAFF. CDR3 nucleotides: TGTGCCGTCGAACAGGGTCCGGGCACTGAAGCTTTCTTT.

This clonotype has only a few counts. This chain uses TRBV20-1 with TRBJ1-1; unclear D gene. V lost 4 bases and J lost 0, with 15 bases in between. Germline V CDR1 and CDR2: DFQATT, SNEGSKA (reference sequence). This CDR3 has 15 amino acids. CDR3: CSATRKKGVNTEAFF. DNA for the CDR3: TGCAGTGCTACCAGGAAGAAGGGTGTGAACACTGAAGCTTTCTTT.

The chain carries TRBV5-1 and TRBJ2-3; weak D call: TRBD2 (5 bases). Per the germline V gene, CDR1 is SGHRS and CDR2 is YFSETQ. The V end was cut by 1 base, the J end by 0 bases, with 18 bases between. The CDR3 sequence is 18 residues long. The CDR3 DNA sequence: TGCGCCAGCAGCTTGCGAGGGAGAGAGAGATCTAGCACAGATACGCAGTATTTT. Protein sequence: CASSLRGRERSSTDTQYF.

The chain recombines TRBV5-1 with TRBJ2-4, with 14 nucleotides matching TRBD2. The CDR3 extends over 20 amino acids. From germline, CDR1 is SGHRS and CDR2 YFSETQ. J was trimmed by 6 bases and V by 4 bases; bases with no gene match: 18. CDR3 protein: CASSHSGTSGSGGLGNIQYF. The CDR3, as DNA: TGCGCCAGCAGCCACTCTGGGACTAGCGGGAGTGGGGGTTTAGGAAACATTCAGTACTTC.

This clonotype was seen a handful of times. The genes are TRBV7-2 and TRBJ1-1; no definite D call. The length of the CDR3 is 14 residues. Germline V gene sequence: CDR1 SGHTA, CDR2 FQGNSA. Between the trimmed V and J ends, which lost 3 bases and 0 bases, there was a span of 8 bases. The DNA for the CDR3 is TGTGCCAGCAGCTTCACAGTCCTGAACACTGAAGCTTTCTTT. This gives the protein CASSFTVLNTEAFF.

The sample holds a few counts of this clonotype. The chain recombines TRBV29-1 with TRBJ2-7, with 11 positions matching TRBD1. CDR3 length: 15 amino acids. V dropped 6 bases and J dropped 5; count of bases not matched to a gene: 12. Germline V lookup: CDR1 SQVTM, CDR2 ANQGSEA. In DNA, the CDR3 is TGCAGCGTAACCTCCGGGACAGGGGGATTTGACGAGCAGTACTTC. Translated, it gives CSVTSGTGGFDEQYF.

The V gene is TRBV4-3, the J gene TRBJ2-1; maybe TRBD1 (6 bases). Germline values: CDR1 LGHNA, CDR2 YSLEER. V was clipped by 2 bases and J by 11 bases, with 25 bases between them. The CDR3 is 17 residues long. The CDR3 nucleotides read TGCGCCAGCAGCCAACAAGACAGGCGCCCCTACAATGAGCAGCAGTTCTTC. It translates to CASSQQDRRPYNEQQFF.

V and J are TRBV3-1 and TRBJ2-1; D remains unclear. Trimming cost V 7 bases and J 3 bases, with 13 bases left between them. CDR1 is LGHDT and CDR2 is YNNKEL in the germline V gene (reference sequence). CDR3 length: 14 amino acids. This CDR3 is CASIAGSNYNEQFF. The DNA for the CDR3 is TGTGCCAGCATAGCAGGATCGAACTACAATGAGCAGTTCTTC.

This clonotype was observed a handful of times. The V gene is TRBV20-1, the J gene TRBJ2-2, with 10 nucleotides matching TRBD2. Germline lookup yields CDR1 DFQATT and CDR2 SNEGSKA (reference sequence). CDR3 length: 16 residues. Germline trimming cut 0 bases from V and 4 bases from J; bases unmatched to any gene: 5. In DNA form, the CDR3 reads TGCAGTGCTAGAGATAGGGCTAGCGGGAGCACCGGGGAGCTGTTTTTT. Translation gives CSARDRASGSTGELFF.

The chain employs TRBV29-1 and TRBJ1-2; D not certain. V lost 1 base and J 8 bases, leaving 14 bases between the germline ends. There are 13 residues in the CDR3. Germline CDR1 reads SQVTM; CDR2 reads ANQGSEA. Here the CDR3 reads CSVEVARMRGYTF. The CDR3 DNA reads as TGCAGCGTTGAAGTAGCCAGAATGCGGGGCTACACCTTC.

V gene TRBV3-1 combines with J gene TRBJ2-1; 7 nucleotides align to TRBD2. Germline V lookup: CDR1 LGHDT, CDR2 YNNKEL (reference sequence). This CDR3 has 16 amino acids. With 1 base clipped from V and 6 bases from J, the junction kept 9 bases outside the gene matches. The CDR3 loop reads CASSQGASGPLNEQFF. For the CDR3, the DNA is TGTGCCAGCAGCCAAGGGGCTAGCGGCCCTCTCAATGAGCAGTTCTTC.